Listed here are 18 T cell receptor beta chains from one sample, sequenced in a study of regulatory T cells in long-lasting Graves disease. Time point indicated: newly diagnosed GD, antithyroid drugs for less than 3 months. RNA isolated from PBMCs was used to make the TCR library. For TCR beta, libraries came from iRepertoire HTBI primers and Arm-PCR of CDR3 regions. TCRdb independently ran MiXCR on the multiplex PCR reads; one entry per CDR3 protein. Seen here are roughly 610,000 distinct CDR3 sequences, 15% to 20% observed once, and the top ten hold approximately 12%. These data were also filed under a second study, of T cells in Graves' hyperthyroidism and ophthalmopathy.

The material was peripheral blood mononuclear cells (PBMCs), obtained at new diagnosis, from a patient treated with antithyroid drugs. Receptors were obtained from a man between 18 and 35 years old with Graves disease.

This clonotype was observed at least ten times. The chain recombines TRBV7-2 with TRBJ2-7; 8 bases fit TRBD2. The J segment lost 6 bases and the V segment lost 7 bases, leaving 11 bases of the junction unmatched. This CDR3 region has 14 residues. Per the germline V gene, CDR1 is SGHTA and CDR2 is FQGNSA. The CDR3: CASTKQRGSGEQYF. The CDR3 bases are TGTGCCAGCACCAAACAGCGGGGGTCTGGCGAGCAGTACTTC.

This chain uses TRBV7-2 with TRBJ2-1; the match to TRBD2 covers 9 bases. This CDR3 spans 18 amino acids. From germline, CDR1 is SGHTA and CDR2 FQGNSA. The V and J ends lost 4 bases and 6 bases, in that order; junction bases with no gene match: 16. The CDR3 region has the DNA TGTGCCAGCAGCTCGAGGGGGGTGGCGGGAGGGTTTGGCAATGAGCAGTTCTTC. Encoded protein: CASSSRGVAGGFGNEQFF.

The V gene is TRBV9, the J gene TRBJ2-1; tentatively, D is TRBD2 (5 bases). Germline V gene sequence: CDR1 SGDLS, CDR2 YYNGEE. The CDR3 totals 14 residues. V dropped 0 bases and J dropped 6 bases, with 10 bases sitting between them. The CDR3 reads CASSVVTSSNEQFF. CDR3 bases: TGTGCCAGCAGCGTAGTAACTAGTAGCAATGAGCAGTTCTTC.

This clonotype was seen repeatedly, ten times or more. This sequence joins TRBV6-1 and TRBJ2-1; D is possibly TRBD2 (6 bases). CDR3 length equals 13 residues. Germline assignment: CDR1 MNHNS and CDR2 SASEGT. The ends were cut back, 6 bases at V and 3 bases at J, with 9 bases in the middle. In nucleotides, the CDR3 is TGTGCCAGCAGGCCGGGACTCTACAATGAGCAGTTCTTC. Translating it yields CASRPGLYNEQFF.

At least ten counts were recorded for this clonotype. The rearrangement links TRBV28 to TRBJ2-7, with TRBD2 matching 7 bases. Germline trimming cut 4 bases from V and 3 bases from J; bases unmatched to any gene: 3. The CDR3 spans 13 residues. Germline lookup yields CDR1 MDHEN and CDR2 SYDVKM. This chain's CDR3 is CASSWPSGYEQYF. In DNA, the CDR3 is TGTGCCAGCAGTTGGCCTAGCGGCTACGAGCAGTACTTC.

The J gene is TRBJ2-1, the V gene TRBV27, with 8 positions matching TRBD1. This CDR3 has 13 residues. Germline CDR1 and CDR2: MNHEY and SMNVEV (reference sequence). With V trimmed by 3 bases and J by 9 bases, 4 bases remained unmatched. The CDR3 reads CASSFSGGGEQFF. Here the CDR3 DNA reads TGTGCCAGCAGTTTTTCAGGGGGCGGTGAGCAGTTCTTC.

The sample holds a few counts of this clonotype. One junction end does not reproduce the germline sequence, and a read error may be involved. The chain combines TRBV5-1 with TRBJ2-1; 10 bases line up with TRBD1. The CDR3 consists of 15 residues. Germline CDR1 SGHRS, CDR2 YFSETQ. The CDR3 DNA reads TGCGCCAACAGCTTGGGGACAGGGGTTTACAATGAGCAGTTCTTC. It codes for CANSLGTGVYNEQFF.

This clonotype was detected many times. This sequence joins TRBV15 and TRBJ2-7; 7 bases match TRBD1. The CDR3 totals 16 residues. V shed 0 bases, J shed 0 bases, and the junction held 5 bases outside the gene matches. Per the germline V gene, CDR1 is LNHNV and CDR2 is YYDKDF (reference sequence). CDR3 residues: CATSRDQGQPSYEQYF. The CDR3 nucleotides read TGTGCCACCAGCAGAGATCAGGGACAGCCCTCCTACGAGCAGTACTTC.

This clonotype was counted only a few times. V is TRBV20-1 and J is TRBJ2-5; 8 bases fit TRBD2. Germline V gene lookup returns CDR1 DFQATT and CDR2 SNEGSKA (reference sequence). The CDR3 consists of 15 residues. J lost 2 bases, V lost 1 base, and 6 bases had no gene match. The chain's CDR3 is CSARVPLAAQETQYF. As DNA, the CDR3 is TGCAGTGCTAGAGTTCCACTAGCGGCTCAAGAGACCCAGTACTTC.

In its sample, this clonotype was seen many times. The V gene is TRBV11-2, the J gene TRBJ2-7, with no clear D. This CDR3 is 13 amino acids long. The V end lost 2 bases, the J end lost 5 bases, and 10 bases lay between the germline ends. CDR1 and CDR2 (germline): SGHAT, FQNNGV. The CDR3 nucleotides read TGTGCCAGCAGCTTACTAGGGTGGGACGAGCAGTACTTC. Its protein product is CASSLLGWDEQYF.

This clonotype has a handful of counts. The chain joins TRBV7-9 to TRBJ2-3; TRBD1 might be the D (5 bases). Trimming took 5 bases from V and 5 from J, leaving 20 bases between them. CDR1 SEHNR and CDR2 FQNEAQ come from the germline V gene (reference sequence). The CDR3 runs 16 residues. CDR3 nucleotides: TGTGCCAGCAGCCCCTTAGTGGGGCAGGGTCAAGATACGCAGTATTTT. Protein sequence: CASSPLVGQGQDTQYF.

This clonotype was seen ten or more times. The gene calls are TRBV11-2 and TRBJ2-7, with D possibly matching TRBD2 (6 bases). The CDR3 covers 17 residues. The V and J ends lost 1 base and 1 base respectively, with 17 bases between them. CDR1 and CDR2 (germline): SGHAT, FQNNGV. CDR3 in amino acids: CASSLASSGVGSYEQYF. The CDR3, as DNA: TGTGCCAGCAGCTTAGCTAGCTCGGGGGTAGGGTCCTACGAGCAGTACTTC.

This clonotype was seen ten or more times. V is TRBV29-1 and J is TRBJ2-3; D is ambiguous. Trimming took 3 bases from V and 4 from J, leaving 14 bases between them. The CDR3 loop spans 14 amino acids. Germline V gene lookup returns CDR1 SQVTM and CDR2 ANQGSEA. CDR3 loop: CSVEGLLRADTQYF. The CDR3 bases are TGCAGCGTTGAGGGCCTCTTACGGGCAGATACGCAGTATTTT.

This chain joins TRBV4-1 and TRBJ1-5; TRBD1 is a possible D gene (5 bases). The CDR3 contains 17 residues. CDR1 MGHRA and CDR2 YSYEKL come from the germline V gene. The ends were cut back, 0 bases at V and 2 bases at J, with 14 bases in the middle. CDR3 region: CASSQEGRDGGNQPQHF. In nucleotides, the CDR3 is TGCGCCAGCAGCCAAGAGGGGCGGGATGGGGGCAATCAGCCCCAGCATTTT.

V and J are TRBV19 and TRBJ2-3; tentative D call: TRBD1 (6 bases). In germline, CDR1 is LNHDA, CDR2 SQIVND (reference sequence). The CDR3 consists of 13 residues. V was pared by 5 bases and J by 7 bases, with 13 bases between. CDR3 amino acids: CASSPTGRNTQYF. CDR3 nucleotides: TGTGCCAGTAGTCCCACAGGGCGTAATACGCAGTATTTT.

This clonotype appeared many times. The V and J genes are TRBV2 and TRBJ2-1; the match to TRBD2 covers 8 bases. Germline V lookup: CDR1 SNHLY, CDR2 FYNNEI. The trim removed 7 bases at V and 2 bases at J, leaving 4 bases unmatched. CDR3 size: 14 residues. The CDR3 coding sequence is TGTGCCAGCACCCGAGCGGGAGCCTACAATGAGCAGTTCTTC. This gives the protein CASTRAGAYNEQFF.

There are many counts of this clonotype. The chain couples TRBV6-1 to TRBJ2-7, with D maybe TRBD2 (5 bases). Germline V gives CDR1 MNHNS, CDR2 SASEGT. This CDR3 contains 14 residues. The V end was cut by 6 bases, the J end by 0 bases, with 12 bases between. The CDR3 spells CASSDPGVSYEQYF. In nucleotides, the CDR3 is TGTGCCAGCAGCGACCCCGGGGTCTCCTACGAGCAGTACTTC.

This clonotype was observed a handful of times. One end of the junction does not line up with germline, which may come from a read error. The chain links TRBV27 to TRBJ1-5; 8 nucleotides match TRBD1. CDR1 is MNHEY and CDR2 is SMNVEV in the germline V gene (reference sequence). The CDR3 is made up of 13 amino acids. The CDR3 spells CASSSAGGQRRDF. DNA for the CDR3: TGTGCCAGCAGTTCTGCAGGGGGCCAACGGAGGGATTTT.